The rows below give T cell receptor beta chains drawn from one sample of a study of shared clonotypes between healthy human individuals. TCRdb keeps only in-frame clones here, not all; method: immunoSEQ multiplex PCR. Of about 2,500,000 clones in the sample, roughly nine tenths were seen once. Sequenced input: naive CD4+ T cells sorted from blood. The source is a man aged 18 to 29 in good health. Each CDR3 is given with its conserved first and last residue. D genes are given only for firm matches. Not every row has a clone size; where given, it reads once, few, many or a size class.

few | 13 | . | TRBJ1-2 | TRBV7-9 | CASSPSGLGGYTF | TGTGCCAGCAGCCCGTCAGGATTGGGGGGCTACACCTTC
. | 13 | . | TRBJ1-1 | TRBV18 | CASLEGMNTEAFF | TGTGCCAGCCTCGAAGGCATGAACACTGAAGCTTTCTTT
. | 14 | . | TRBJ1-3 | TRBV2 | CASRDRSSGNTIYF | TGTGCCAGCAGGGATCGAAGCTCTGGAAACACCATATATTTT
. | 15 | . | TRBJ1-4 | TRBV6-1 | CASTAQGLTNEKLFF | TGTGCCAGCACAGCCCAGGGTCTTACTAATGAAAAACTGTTTTTT
. | 16 | . | TRBJ1-2 | TRBV30 | CAWSGQWLGGRRGYTF | TGTGCCTGGAGTGGACAGTGGTTGGGAGGCCGCCGTGGCTACACCTTC
. | 14 | TRBD1 | TRBJ2-4 | TRBV19 | CASSTDRDQNIQYF | TGTGCCAGTAGTACTGACAGGGATCAAAACATTCAGTACTTC
. | 13 | . | TRBJ2-3 | TRBV18 | CASSPIATDTQYF | TGTGCCAGCTCACCAATCGCGACAGATACGCAGTATTTT
. | 16 | TRBD2 | TRBJ2-7 | TRBV19 | CASWTSGIIVAYEQYF | TGTGCCAGTTGGACTAGCGGGATCATAGTCGCCTACGAGCAGTACTTC
. | 16 | . | TRBJ2-3 | TRBV7-9 | CASSAVFRALTDTQYF | TGTGCCAGCAGCGCGGTTTTCAGGGCCCTCACAGATACGCAGTATTTT
. | 16 | . | TRBJ1-1 | TRBV18 | CASSPPVRAGNTEAFF | TGTGCCAGCTCACCGCCCGTCAGGGCCGGGAACACTGAAGCTTTCTTT
once | 14 | TRBD1 | TRBJ2-5 | TRBV11-2 | CASSKGAGQETQYF | TGTGCCAGCAGCAAGGGGGCAGGTCAAGAGACCCAGTACTTC
. | 15 | . | TRBJ2-2 | TRBV30 | CAWGNARGYTGELFF | TGTGCCTGGGGGAACGCTAGGGGATACACCGGGGAGCTGTTTTTT
. | 14 | . | TRBJ2-3 | TRBV10-3 | CAISVTGSTDTQYF | TGTGCCATCAGTGTAACGGGCAGCACAGATACGCAGTATTTT
. | 12 | . | TRBJ1-2 | TRBV29-1 | CSVEILGYGYTF | TGCAGCGTTGAAATCCTGGGCTATGGCTACACCTTC
. | 19 | . | TRBJ1-6 | TRBV27 | CASSPYGPHRQGYNSPLHF | TGTGCCAGCAGTCCCTACGGACCGCACCGTCAGGGGTATAATTCACCCCTCCACTTT
. | 14 | TRBD2 | TRBJ2-7 | TRBV7-8 | CASSLGRLAYEQYF | TGTGCCAGCAGCTTAGGAAGACTAGCGTACGAGCAGTACTTC
. | 14 | . | TRBJ2-2 | TRBV2 | CASSEALFTGELFF | TGTGCCAGCAGTGAAGCGCTTTTCACCGGGGAGCTGTTTTTT
few | 14 | . | TRBJ1-1 | TRBV30 | CAWSRSAVNTEAFF | TGTGCCTGGAGTCGATCGGCCGTGAACACTGAAGCTTTCTTT
. | 17 | TRBD2 | TRBJ2-5 | TRBV15 | CATSRELAGGLGETQYF | TGTGCCACCAGCAGAGAACTAGCGGGGGGGCTTGGAGAGACCCAGTACTTC
. | 16 | TRBD1 | TRBJ1-2 | TRBV28 | CASSLGGTGYNYGYTF | TGTGCCAGCAGTTTAGGGGGGACAGGGTATAACTATGGCTACACCTTC
few | 13 | . | TRBJ2-7 | TRBV7-2 | CASSGMGAGEQYF | TGTGCCAGCAGCGGAATGGGAGCTGGAGAGCAGTACTTC
. | 14 | . | TRBJ2-2 | TRBV19 | CASSIDRGTGELFF | TGTGCCAGTAGTATAGACAGGGGAACCGGGGAGCTGTTTTTT
few | 14 | . | TRBJ1-1 | TRBV29-1 | CSAEDGNMNTEAFF | TGCAGCGCAGAGGACGGGAACATGAACACTGAAGCTTTCTTT
. | 14 | . | TRBJ2-3 | TRBV6-1 | CASMETGSTDTQYF | TGTGCCAGCATGGAAACAGGGAGCACAGATACGCAGTATTTT
. | 15 | . | TRBJ2-5 | TRBV6-5 | CASSPLATRQETQYF | TGTGCCAGCAGTCCCTTAGCGACCCGACAAGAGACCCAGTACTTC
. | 13 | TRBD1 | TRBJ2-7 | TRBV27 | CASRGTGVYEQYF | TGTGCCAGCAGAGGGACAGGGGTCTACGAGCAGTACTTC
. | 16 | TRBD2 | TRBJ2-5 | TRBV5-6 | CASSLLLAGGQETQYF | TGTGCCAGCAGCCTCCTTCTAGCGGGGGGGCAAGAGACCCAGTACTTC
. | 15 | . | TRBJ2-3 | TRBV6-1 | CASSDSALTTDTQYF | TGTGCCAGCAGTGATTCGGCCCTAACCACAGATACGCAGTATTTT
. | 17 | TRBD2 | TRBJ2-5 | TRBV4-2 | CASSLHPGLTAQETQYF | TGTGCCAGCAGCCTTCACCCGGGACTAACAGCCCAAGAGACCCAGTACTTC
. | 13 | . | TRBJ2-5 | TRBV5-1 | CASSLGGGETQYF | TGCGCCAGCAGCTTGGGTGGAGGGGAGACCCAGTACTTC
. | 14 | . | TRBJ1-1 | TRBV18 | CASSPRQANTEAFF | TGTGCCAGCTCCCCCAGACAGGCGAACACTGAAGCTTTCTTT
. | 15 | . | TRBJ2-7 | TRBV5-1 | CASSPTSRASDEQYF | TGCGCCAGCAGCCCTACCTCTAGGGCTTCGGACGAGCAGTACTTC
. | 17 | TRBD1 | TRBJ2-5 | TRBV6-1 | CASSEARDREYQETQYF | TGTGCCAGCAGTGAAGCCCGGGACAGGGAATACCAAGAGACCCAGTACTTC
. | 15 | . | TRBJ2-5 | TRBV7-9 | CASSLLALGGETQYF | TGTGCCAGCAGCTTACTAGCGCTAGGGGGAGAGACCCAGTACTTC
. | 11 | . | TRBJ2-7 | TRBV27 | CASSLGSEQYF | TGTGCCAGCAGTTTGGGCTCCGAGCAGTACTTC
few | 16 | . | TRBJ1-2 | TRBV4-3 | CASSQGSVGADYGYTF | TGCGCCAGCAGCCAAGGGAGTGTCGGGGCGGACTATGGCTACACCTTC
. | 15 | TRBD1 | TRBJ2-2 | TRBV9 | CASSPRDRASGELFF | TGTGCCAGCAGCCCCCGCGACAGGGCATCCGGGGAGCTGTTTTTT
. | 10 | . | TRBJ1-4 | TRBV6-6 | CASSYNGLFF | TGTGCCAGCAGTTACAACGGACTGTTTTTT